A single T cell receptor beta chain is shown here with its context. Trimming stripped 0 bases from V and 4 bases from J, with 22 bases between. This CDR3 is built from 18 residues. Germline V lookup: CDR1 SGDLS, CDR2 YYNGEE. This record comes from a study of shared clonotypes between healthy human individuals. The repertoire was sequenced with immunoSEQ multiplex PCR; TCRdb's copy has only in-frame clones and lacks some. The repertoire holds more than 550,000 clones, with about 91% as singletons. CD45RO negativity and positive selection for CCR7 defined naive CD8 cells, a population that excluded terminally differentiated effector memory CD45RA+ cells. Recent vaccinations or acute infections were absent in the healthy HIV-negative adult donors.

This sequence originates from a man aged 30-40 years in good health. The sample was naive CD8+ T cells sorted from blood. V is TRBV9 and J is TRBJ1-1, with a tentative D call TRBD1 (5 bases). The CDR3 DNA reads TGTGCCAGCAGCGTAGACCCCCAGGGCATAGTAAGTAGCACTGAAGCTTTCTTT. Residues: CASSVDPQGIVSSTEAFF.